Below are 20 T cell receptor beta chains sequenced from a single sample in a study of T cell changes during pregnancy in multiple sclerosis. Clones were read by immunoSEQ multiplex PCR, and TCRdb kept only the in-frame ones, dropping some. Of tens of thousands of clones in the sample, approximately 92% were seen once. The sample consisted of peripheral blood, taken in the third trimester of pregnancy. These receptors were taken from a female donor in good health, enrolled as a control in a pregnancy study.

V gene TRBV15 combines with J gene TRBJ2-2, with 8 bases that match TRBD1. In germline, CDR1 is LNHNV, CDR2 YYDKDF (reference sequence). V lost 3 bases and J lost 5; bases outside the gene matches: 8. The CDR3 extends over 16 amino acids. CDR3 amino acids: CATSRRDRGGTGELFF. CDR3 bases: TGTGCCACCAGCAGGCGCGACAGGGGAGGTACCGGGGAGCTGTTTTTT.

The chain carries TRBV27 and TRBJ2-7; weak D call: TRBD2 (6 bases). CDR1 and CDR2 (germline): MNHEY, SMNVEV (reference sequence). V was pared by 5 bases and J by 6 bases, with 14 bases between. This CDR3 is 13 amino acids long. For the CDR3, the DNA is TGTGCCAGCAGTCCCGGGACTCCGGCCGAGCAGTACTTC. It codes for CASSPGTPAEQYF.

This clone was counted once. This chain joins TRBV5-1 and TRBJ1-4, with no clear D. CDR1 is SGHRS, CDR2 YFSETQ, per germline. The V gene lost 5 bases and the J gene lost 0 bases, with 11 bases spanning the gap. The CDR3 has 15 amino acids. CDR3 amino acids: CASRAPRSTNEKLFF. The CDR3 DNA is TGCGCCAGCAGAGCCCCCCGTTCAACTAATGAAAAACTGTTTTTT.

The chain links TRBV28 to TRBJ1-6, with no clear D. The CDR3 runs to 14 residues. Between the trimmed V and J ends, which lost 5 bases and 4 bases, there was a span of 9 bases. Germline V gene lookup returns CDR1 MDHEN and CDR2 SYDVKM. The CDR3 coding sequence is TGTGCCAGCAGTCCCGGAGTTTATAATTCACCCCTCCACTTT. Translated, it gives CASSPGVYNSPLHF.

This chain uses TRBV28 with TRBJ2-7; TRBD1 is a possible D gene (6 bases). The CDR3 covers 15 residues. V lost 7 bases and J lost 3, with 19 bases in between. The germline V gene encodes CDR1 MDHEN and CDR2 SYDVKM. The CDR3 bases are TGTGCCAGCAAAGCGATCCCGGGACAAAGCTACGAGCAGTACTTC. This translates into CASKAIPGQSYEQYF.

V usage is TRBV7-3 and J usage is TRBJ2-3; 15 nucleotides match TRBD2. With 4 bases clipped from V and 5 bases from J, the junction kept 7 bases outside the gene matches. Germline V gene lookup returns CDR1 SGHTA and CDR2 FQGTGA. The CDR3 loop spans 17 amino acids. CDR3 region: CASSSGLAGGLLDTQYF. The CDR3 DNA follows: TGTGCCAGCAGCTCTGGACTAGCGGGAGGGTTGTTAGATACGCAGTATTTT.

The rearrangement links TRBV5-1 to TRBJ2-3; 7 nucleotides match TRBD2. The CDR3 covers 14 residues. The germline gives CDR1 SGHRS, CDR2 YFSETQ. J gave up 6 bases and V 7 bases, and 11 bases lay outside the gene matches. CDR3: CASGSAGPGDTQYF. CDR3 sequence (DNA): TGCGCCAGCGGATCAGCGGGACCTGGGGATACGCAGTATTTT.

CDR3 residues: CASSGTDRGRDEQYF. The DNA for the CDR3 is TGTGCCAGCAGCGGGACGGACAGGGGGCGCGACGAGCAGTACTTC. The chain has TRBV5-5 and TRBJ2-7, with 11 bases that match TRBD1. This CDR3 contains 15 residues. V lost 4 bases, J lost 5 bases, and 8 bases stayed unmatched. The germline V gene encodes CDR1 SGHKS and CDR2 YYEKEE (reference sequence).

The chain has TRBV27 and TRBJ2-2; D remains ambiguous. The CDR3 consists of 13 residues. Trimming stripped 6 bases from V and 1 base from J, with 6 bases between. Germline V gene sequence: CDR1 MNHEY, CDR2 SMNVEV (reference sequence). The chain's CDR3 is CASREWNTGELFF. The CDR3, as DNA: TGTGCCAGCAGAGAGTGGAACACCGGGGAGCTGTTTTTT.

The chain joins TRBV7-9 to TRBJ2-2; 8 bases map to TRBD1. V trimming: 3 bases; J trimming: 5 bases; junction bases outside the gene matches: 2. This CDR3 region has 14 residues. Per the germline V gene, CDR1 is SEHNR and CDR2 is FQNEAQ (reference sequence). As DNA, the CDR3 is TGTGCCAGCAGCTTCACAGGGGGGACCGGGGAGCTGTTTTTT. Its translation: CASSFTGGTGELFF.

This sequence joins TRBV21-1 and TRBJ2-1; TRBD2, the table's D call, was not compared with the DNA. TRBV21-1 is labeled a pseudogene. The CDR3 contains 16 residues. CDR3 coding DNA: TGTGCCAGCAGCCCACGGACTAGCGGGGCCGACAATGAGCAGTTCTTC. Translating it yields CASSPRTSGADNEQFF.

This clone was seen a handful of times. This chain links TRBV5-5 with TRBJ2-2; D unclear. CDR1 is SGHKS, CDR2 YYEKEE, per germline (reference sequence). The V and J ends lost 5 bases and 3 bases respectively, with 8 bases between them. The CDR3 is 13 amino acids. The CDR3 DNA sequence: TGTGCCAGCAGGAAGAGTTACACCGGGGAGCTGTTTTTT. This encodes CASRKSYTGELFF.

The chain recombines TRBV1 with TRBJ2-2; TRBD2, the table's D call, was not compared with the DNA. TRBV1 is shown as a pseudogene. CDR3 length: 20 residues. This chain's CDR3 is CTSSQVFGLAGGPGTGELFF. CDR3 DNA: TGCACCAGCAGCCAAGTTTTCGGGCTAGCGGGGGGGCCGGGCACCGGGGAGCTGTTTTTT.

This rearrangement joins TRBV4-2 to TRBJ2-6, with TRBD2 matching over 7 bases. The J segment lost 0 bases and the V segment lost 2 bases, leaving 1 base of the junction unmatched. CDR3 length equals 16 residues. CDR1 is LGHNA, CDR2 YNFKEQ, per germline. The CDR3 reads CASSQTSVSGANVLTF. CDR3 DNA sequence: TGTGCCAGCAGCCAAACTAGCGTCTCTGGGGCCAACGTCCTGACTTTC.

The CDR3 spells CASRRETEAFF. As DNA, the CDR3 is TGTGCCAGCAGAAGGGAGACTGAAGCTTTCTTT. The rearrangement links TRBV7-9 to TRBJ1-1; no definite D call. Germline V gene data show CDR1 as SEHNR and CDR2 as FQNEAQ (reference sequence). The CDR3 length is 11 residues. V dropped 6 bases and J dropped 5 bases, with 7 bases sitting between them.

This clone was seen just once. V and J are TRBV5-6 and TRBJ2-7; D remains unclear. The germline V and J ends were trimmed by 1 base and 1 base, with 9 bases remaining between them. The CDR3 extends over 14 amino acids. Per the germline V gene, CDR1 is SGHDT and CDR2 is YYEEEE. CDR3 in DNA: TGTGCCAGCAGCTTGCTGTTACAATCCTACGAGCAGTACTTC. Its protein product is CASSLLLQSYEQYF. Based on the CDR3 plus reference TRBV5-6 and TRBJ2-7, the full variable domain is DAGVTQSPTHLIKTRGQQVTLRCSPKSGHDTVSWYQQALGQGPQFIFQYYEEEERQRGNFPDRFSGHQFPNYSSELNVNALLLGDSALYLCASSLLLQSYEQYFGPGTRLTVT.

The chain combines TRBV4-2 with TRBJ1-4; the match to TRBD1 covers 7 bases. This CDR3 spans 18 amino acids. J gave up 0 bases and V 0 bases, and 7 bases lay outside the gene matches. Per germline, CDR1 LGHNA and CDR2 YNFKEQ. CDR3 in DNA: TGTGCCAGCAGCCAAGACGGGACAGCTAAAGCAACTAATGAAAAACTGTTTTTT. It specifies CASSQDGTAKATNEKLFF.

The rearrangement uses TRBV28 and TRBJ1-2; possible D gene TRBD1, 6 bases. Germline V gene sequence: CDR1 MDHEN, CDR2 SYDVKM. CDR3 length: 13 residues. Trimming shortened V by 8 bases and J by 6 bases, and 16 bases separated the two germline ends. CDR3 loop: CASVSGQNDGYTF. The CDR3 region has the DNA TGTGCCAGCGTTTCAGGACAGAATGATGGCTACACCTTC.

The J gene is TRBJ2-1, the V gene TRBV30; 7 positions match TRBD2. The germline gives CDR1 GTSNPN, CDR2 SVGIG (reference sequence). J gave up 5 bases and V 2 bases, and 6 bases lay outside the gene matches. The CDR3 is 14 amino acids. The CDR3 DNA is TGTGCCTGGAGTCCGTGGGAGGGCCACAATGAGCAGTTCTTC. It encodes CAWSPWEGHNEQFF.

This chain connects TRBV11-2 to TRBJ2-2; maybe TRBD2 (7 bases). CDR3 length: 17 amino acids. Germline assignment: CDR1 SGHAT and CDR2 FQNNGV. V shed 5 bases and J shed 0 bases, with 16 bases lying between them. CDR3 region: CASSRGREYPNTGELFF. In DNA form, the CDR3 reads TGTGCCAGCAGCCGGGGGCGGGAGTACCCGAACACCGGGGAGCTGTTTTTT.